This T cell receptor (beta chain) came from a study of cytomegalovirus exposure and HLA in healthy donors. The study's findings and limits: One later analysis, an examination of the 100 to 150 validation repertoires, found that first-cohort TCR clusters tended to co-occur in them. The study recorded 150 to 200 TCR beta chains that were cytomegalovirus-associated.

Assay: immunoSEQ multiplex PCR; the TCRdb copy retains only in-frame clones and omits some. The sample lists 250,000 to 300,000 clones, 80% to 90% seen once, with about 1% in the top ten. For this clone: Its cognate antigen is unknown.

Trimming removed 2 bases at V and 8 bases at J, with 24 bases between. The V gene's germline CDR1 is SQVTM and CDR2 ANQGSEA. This CDR3 contains 16 residues. This chain links TRBV29-1 with TRBJ1-1; D remains ambiguous. The sample comprised PBMCs. The TCR comes from a woman in her late teens or twenties in good health and CMV-seronegative. The chain's CDR3 is CSVERLPLYTGEEAFF. In DNA, the CDR3 is TGCAGCGTTGAAAGATTGCCTCTCTATACGGGAGAAGAAGCTTTCTTT. Filled out from reference TRBV29-1 and TRBJ1-1, the complete variable domain reads SAVISQKPSRDICQRGTSLTIQCQVDSQVTMMFWYRQQPGQSLTLIATANQGSEATYESGFVIDKFPISRPNLTFSTLTVSNMSPEDSSIYLCSVERLPLYTGEEAFFGQGTRLTVV.